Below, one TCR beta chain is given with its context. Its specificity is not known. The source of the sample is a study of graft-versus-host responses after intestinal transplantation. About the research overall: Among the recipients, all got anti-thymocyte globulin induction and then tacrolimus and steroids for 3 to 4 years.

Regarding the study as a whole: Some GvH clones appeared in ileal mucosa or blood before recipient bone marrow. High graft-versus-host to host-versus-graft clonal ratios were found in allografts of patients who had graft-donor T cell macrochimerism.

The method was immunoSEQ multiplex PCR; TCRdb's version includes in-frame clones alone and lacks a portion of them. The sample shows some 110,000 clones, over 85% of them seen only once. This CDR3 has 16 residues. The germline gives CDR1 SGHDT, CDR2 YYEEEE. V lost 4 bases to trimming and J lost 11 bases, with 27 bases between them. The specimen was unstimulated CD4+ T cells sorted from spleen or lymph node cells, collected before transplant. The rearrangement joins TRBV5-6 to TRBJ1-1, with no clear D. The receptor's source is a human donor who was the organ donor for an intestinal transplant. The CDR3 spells CASSLTSPNRARRAFF. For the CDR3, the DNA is TGTGCCAGCAGCCTAACATCCCCCAATAGGGCTCGTCGGGCTTTCTTT.